A selection of T cell receptor beta chains follows, all from one sample in a study of blood T cell repertoires in COVID-19. Profiling relied on immunoSEQ multiplex PCR, and the TCRdb table lists in-frame clones only, not all of them. The table records approximately 69,000 clones, around 85% of them present only once. The sequenced material came from peripheral blood. These receptors were obtained from a human donor in a cohort sampled during active COVID-19. CDR3s include the opening cysteine and the closing phenylalanine or tryptophan. Each record gives: J gene, clone size, V gene, D gene, CDR3 DNA, CDR3 protein. A D gene is named only where the DNA matches it firmly. Clone size appears in some rows only: once, few, many, or a class for an expanded clone.

j_gene: TRBJ2-3; abundance: .; v_gene: TRBV5-4; d_gene: .; CDR3nt: TGTGCCAGCAGCTTGGTCACCAGCGGATCAGATACGCAGTATTTT; CDR3aa: CASSLVTSGSDTQYF
j_gene: TRBJ2-5; abundance: few; v_gene: TRBV2; d_gene: .; CDR3nt: TGTGCCAGCATCTCGAAGGGGGGGACAGAGACCCAGTACTTC; CDR3aa: CASISKGGTETQYF
j_gene: TRBJ2-3; abundance: few; v_gene: TRBV7-8; d_gene: TRBD2; CDR3nt: TGTGCCAGCAGCTTAGAGGATAGCGGGGGGGCGGCAGATACGCAGTATTTT; CDR3aa: CASSLEDSGGAADTQYF
j_gene: TRBJ2-1; abundance: .; v_gene: TRBV19; d_gene: .; CDR3nt: TGTGCCAGTAGTACCCGGACTGGGACAAGACAGTTCTTC; CDR3aa: CASSTRTGTRQFF
j_gene: TRBJ2-2; abundance: .; v_gene: TRBV5-1; d_gene: TRBD1; CDR3nt: TGCGCCAGCACAATCGGACAGGGGCCCGGGGAGCTGTTTTTT; CDR3aa: CASTIGQGPGELFF
j_gene: TRBJ2-1; abundance: .; v_gene: TRBV7-2; d_gene: .; CDR3nt: TGTGCCAGCAGCTTAGCGGGGGACATCTCCTACAATGAGCAGTTCTTC; CDR3aa: CASSLAGDISYNEQFF
j_gene: TRBJ2-2; abundance: .; v_gene: TRBV11-2; d_gene: TRBD2; CDR3nt: TGTGCCAGCAGCTTAGGACTAGCGGGGGCCGGGGAGCTGTTTTTT; CDR3aa: CASSLGLAGAGELFF
j_gene: TRBJ1-2; abundance: few; v_gene: TRBV12-3/TRBV12-4; d_gene: .; CDR3nt: TGTGCCAGCAGTTCAGGGAATGGGTATGGCTACACCTTC; CDR3aa: CASSSGNGYGYTF
j_gene: TRBJ2-3; abundance: .; v_gene: TRBV5-6; d_gene: .; CDR3nt: TGTGCCAGCAGCTTCCAGGGCCCCACAGATACGCAGTATTTT; CDR3aa: CASSFQGPTDTQYF
j_gene: TRBJ2-3; abundance: .; v_gene: TRBV29-1; d_gene: .; CDR3nt: TGCAGCGCGGAGGGAGAGGGAACAGATACGCAGTATTTT; CDR3aa: CSAEGEGTDTQYF
j_gene: TRBJ2-4; abundance: .; v_gene: TRBV4-3; d_gene: .; CDR3nt: TGCGCCAGCAGCCAAGGTATGGGAGCAGGCCCCAAAAACATTCAGTACTTC; CDR3aa: CASSQGMGAGPKNIQYF
j_gene: TRBJ1-1; abundance: once; v_gene: TRBV28; d_gene: .; CDR3nt: TGTGCCAGCAGTTGGCGTCGAGAGGATTTCTTT; CDR3aa: CASSWRREDFF
j_gene: TRBJ2-7; abundance: once; v_gene: TRBV19; d_gene: .; CDR3nt: TGTGCCAGTAGTATAGTAGCCTACGAGCAGTACTTC; CDR3aa: CASSIVAYEQYF
j_gene: TRBJ2-1; abundance: .; v_gene: TRBV9; d_gene: .; CDR3nt: TGTGCCAGCAGCGTATTAGGGGGATACAATGAGCAGTTCTTC; CDR3aa: CASSVLGGYNEQFF
j_gene: TRBJ2-4; abundance: .; v_gene: TRBV5-8; d_gene: .; CDR3nt: TGTGCCAGCAGCTTGTTAGTAGCCAAAAACATTCAGTACTTC; CDR3aa: CASSLLVAKNIQYF
j_gene: TRBJ2-7; abundance: .; v_gene: TRBV6-4; d_gene: .; CDR3nt: TGTGCCCCTCCGGCAGGGGCACCCTACGAGCAGTACTTC; CDR3aa: CAPPAGAPYEQYF
j_gene: TRBJ2-2; abundance: few; v_gene: TRBV5-1; d_gene: TRBD1; CDR3nt: TGCGCCAGCAGCTTGGTGGGACAGCCGAACACCGGGGAGCTGTTTTTT; CDR3aa: CASSLVGQPNTGELFF
j_gene: TRBJ1-5; abundance: .; v_gene: TRBV4-2; d_gene: TRBD1; CDR3nt: TGTGCCAGCAGCCAAGCACAGGGGGCGAGCAATCAGCCCCAGCATTTT; CDR3aa: CASSQAQGASNQPQHF
j_gene: TRBJ1-3; abundance: .; v_gene: TRBV19; d_gene: .; CDR3nt: TGTGCCAGTAGTCGGGGGGAATCCGCTGGAAACACCATATATTTT; CDR3aa: CASSRGESAGNTIYF
j_gene: TRBJ2-1; abundance: once; v_gene: TRBV10-1; d_gene: .; CDR3nt: TGCGCCAGCAGTGATCTACTCGACAATGAGCAGTTCTTC; CDR3aa: CASSDLLDNEQFF
j_gene: TRBJ2-1; abundance: .; v_gene: TRBV3-1/TRBV3-2; d_gene: TRBD1; CDR3nt: TGTGCCAGCAGCCTACCGGGACAGGGGAACAATGAGCAGTTCTTC; CDR3aa: CASSLPGQGNNEQFF
j_gene: TRBJ2-7; abundance: .; v_gene: TRBV28; d_gene: TRBD1; CDR3nt: TGTGCCAGCAGCCCCAGGGACAGAAGGGTCCACGAGCAGTACTTC; CDR3aa: CASSPRDRRVHEQYF
j_gene: TRBJ2-3; abundance: .; v_gene: TRBV27; d_gene: .; CDR3nt: TGTGCCAGCAGTTTAATCGCAGATACGCAGTATTTT; CDR3aa: CASSLIADTQYF
j_gene: TRBJ2-2; abundance: .; v_gene: TRBV7-6; d_gene: .; CDR3nt: TGTGCCAGCAGCTGGACTGTCACCGGGGAGCTGTTTTTT; CDR3aa: CASSWTVTGELFF
j_gene: TRBJ2-3; abundance: few; v_gene: TRBV24-1; d_gene: TRBD1; CDR3nt: TGTGCCACCAGTGTTGACAGGGGATACACAGATACGCAGTATTTT; CDR3aa: CATSVDRGYTDTQYF
j_gene: TRBJ2-5; abundance: once; v_gene: TRBV5-4; d_gene: .; CDR3nt: TGTGCCAGCAGCTTAGATCAGGGACATCAAGAGACCCAGTACTTC; CDR3aa: CASSLDQGHQETQYF
j_gene: TRBJ2-1; abundance: .; v_gene: TRBV29-1; d_gene: TRBD2; CDR3nt: TGCAGCGTTGCTAGCGGGGCCCACTACAATGAGCAGTTCTTC; CDR3aa: CSVASGAHYNEQFF
j_gene: TRBJ2-5; abundance: .; v_gene: TRBV5-1; d_gene: TRBD2; CDR3nt: TGCGCCAGCACCCCCGGGACTAGCGGGAATAAAGAGACCCAGTACTTC; CDR3aa: CASTPGTSGNKETQYF
j_gene: TRBJ1-6; abundance: .; v_gene: TRBV7-2; d_gene: .; CDR3nt: TGTGCCAGCAGCTTAGACCAGAATCCCCTCCACTTT; CDR3aa: CASSLDQNPLHF
j_gene: TRBJ2-7; abundance: .; v_gene: TRBV6-1; d_gene: .; CDR3nt: TGTGCCAGCAGTGGGGCCCTAGGCAGGGATAGTACCTACGAGCAGTACTTC; CDR3aa: CASSGALGRDSTYEQYF
j_gene: TRBJ1-5; abundance: .; v_gene: TRBV28; d_gene: .; CDR3nt: TGTGCCAGCAGTTTCCCCACGGACAGTAGCAATCAGCCCCAGCATTTT; CDR3aa: CASSFPTDSSNQPQHF
j_gene: TRBJ2-1; abundance: .; v_gene: TRBV7-2; d_gene: .; CDR3nt: TGTGCCAGCAGCTTCGATCGGGGGACCCACAATGAGCAGTTCTTC; CDR3aa: CASSFDRGTHNEQFF
j_gene: TRBJ1-3; abundance: .; v_gene: TRBV30; d_gene: .; CDR3nt: TGTGCCTGGAGCGCAGGCAGCTTCTCTGGAAACACCATATATTTT; CDR3aa: CAWSAGSFSGNTIYF
j_gene: TRBJ2-3; abundance: .; v_gene: TRBV9; d_gene: TRBD2; CDR3nt: TGTGCCAGCAGCGTTGGAGGGACGGGGGGGACAGATACGCAGTATTTT; CDR3aa: CASSVGGTGGTDTQYF
j_gene: TRBJ2-6; abundance: .; v_gene: TRBV12-3/TRBV12-4; d_gene: .; CDR3nt: TGTGCCACCGAGCTCTCTGGGGCCAACGTCCTGACTTTC; CDR3aa: CATELSGANVLTF
j_gene: TRBJ2-3; abundance: .; v_gene: TRBV7-2; d_gene: TRBD1; CDR3nt: TGTGCCAGCAGCTTAGGGGACAGACGCACAGATACGCAGTATTTT; CDR3aa: CASSLGDRRTDTQYF
j_gene: TRBJ2-1; abundance: .; v_gene: TRBV11-2; d_gene: .; CDR3nt: TGTGCCAGCAGCTCCCGAAGCGAAGTGGACTCCTACAATGAGCAGTTCTTC; CDR3aa: CASSSRSEVDSYNEQFF
j_gene: TRBJ1-1; abundance: .; v_gene: TRBV19; d_gene: .; CDR3nt: TGTGCCAGTCCACCCTCCGGGGTAATAGGCACTGAAGCTTTCTTT; CDR3aa: CASPPSGVIGTEAFF